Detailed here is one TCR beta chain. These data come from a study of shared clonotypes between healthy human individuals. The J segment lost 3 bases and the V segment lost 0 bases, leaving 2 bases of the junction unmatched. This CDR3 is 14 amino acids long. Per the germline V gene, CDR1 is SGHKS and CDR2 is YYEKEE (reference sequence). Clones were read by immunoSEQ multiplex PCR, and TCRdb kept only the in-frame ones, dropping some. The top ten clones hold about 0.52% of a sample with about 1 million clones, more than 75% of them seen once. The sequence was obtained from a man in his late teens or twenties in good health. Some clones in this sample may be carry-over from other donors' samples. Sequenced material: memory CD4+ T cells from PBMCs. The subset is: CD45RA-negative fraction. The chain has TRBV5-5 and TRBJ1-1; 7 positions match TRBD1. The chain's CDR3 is CASSLDRGYTEAFF. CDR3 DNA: TGTGCCAGCAGCTTGGACAGGGGATACACTGAAGCTTTCTTT.